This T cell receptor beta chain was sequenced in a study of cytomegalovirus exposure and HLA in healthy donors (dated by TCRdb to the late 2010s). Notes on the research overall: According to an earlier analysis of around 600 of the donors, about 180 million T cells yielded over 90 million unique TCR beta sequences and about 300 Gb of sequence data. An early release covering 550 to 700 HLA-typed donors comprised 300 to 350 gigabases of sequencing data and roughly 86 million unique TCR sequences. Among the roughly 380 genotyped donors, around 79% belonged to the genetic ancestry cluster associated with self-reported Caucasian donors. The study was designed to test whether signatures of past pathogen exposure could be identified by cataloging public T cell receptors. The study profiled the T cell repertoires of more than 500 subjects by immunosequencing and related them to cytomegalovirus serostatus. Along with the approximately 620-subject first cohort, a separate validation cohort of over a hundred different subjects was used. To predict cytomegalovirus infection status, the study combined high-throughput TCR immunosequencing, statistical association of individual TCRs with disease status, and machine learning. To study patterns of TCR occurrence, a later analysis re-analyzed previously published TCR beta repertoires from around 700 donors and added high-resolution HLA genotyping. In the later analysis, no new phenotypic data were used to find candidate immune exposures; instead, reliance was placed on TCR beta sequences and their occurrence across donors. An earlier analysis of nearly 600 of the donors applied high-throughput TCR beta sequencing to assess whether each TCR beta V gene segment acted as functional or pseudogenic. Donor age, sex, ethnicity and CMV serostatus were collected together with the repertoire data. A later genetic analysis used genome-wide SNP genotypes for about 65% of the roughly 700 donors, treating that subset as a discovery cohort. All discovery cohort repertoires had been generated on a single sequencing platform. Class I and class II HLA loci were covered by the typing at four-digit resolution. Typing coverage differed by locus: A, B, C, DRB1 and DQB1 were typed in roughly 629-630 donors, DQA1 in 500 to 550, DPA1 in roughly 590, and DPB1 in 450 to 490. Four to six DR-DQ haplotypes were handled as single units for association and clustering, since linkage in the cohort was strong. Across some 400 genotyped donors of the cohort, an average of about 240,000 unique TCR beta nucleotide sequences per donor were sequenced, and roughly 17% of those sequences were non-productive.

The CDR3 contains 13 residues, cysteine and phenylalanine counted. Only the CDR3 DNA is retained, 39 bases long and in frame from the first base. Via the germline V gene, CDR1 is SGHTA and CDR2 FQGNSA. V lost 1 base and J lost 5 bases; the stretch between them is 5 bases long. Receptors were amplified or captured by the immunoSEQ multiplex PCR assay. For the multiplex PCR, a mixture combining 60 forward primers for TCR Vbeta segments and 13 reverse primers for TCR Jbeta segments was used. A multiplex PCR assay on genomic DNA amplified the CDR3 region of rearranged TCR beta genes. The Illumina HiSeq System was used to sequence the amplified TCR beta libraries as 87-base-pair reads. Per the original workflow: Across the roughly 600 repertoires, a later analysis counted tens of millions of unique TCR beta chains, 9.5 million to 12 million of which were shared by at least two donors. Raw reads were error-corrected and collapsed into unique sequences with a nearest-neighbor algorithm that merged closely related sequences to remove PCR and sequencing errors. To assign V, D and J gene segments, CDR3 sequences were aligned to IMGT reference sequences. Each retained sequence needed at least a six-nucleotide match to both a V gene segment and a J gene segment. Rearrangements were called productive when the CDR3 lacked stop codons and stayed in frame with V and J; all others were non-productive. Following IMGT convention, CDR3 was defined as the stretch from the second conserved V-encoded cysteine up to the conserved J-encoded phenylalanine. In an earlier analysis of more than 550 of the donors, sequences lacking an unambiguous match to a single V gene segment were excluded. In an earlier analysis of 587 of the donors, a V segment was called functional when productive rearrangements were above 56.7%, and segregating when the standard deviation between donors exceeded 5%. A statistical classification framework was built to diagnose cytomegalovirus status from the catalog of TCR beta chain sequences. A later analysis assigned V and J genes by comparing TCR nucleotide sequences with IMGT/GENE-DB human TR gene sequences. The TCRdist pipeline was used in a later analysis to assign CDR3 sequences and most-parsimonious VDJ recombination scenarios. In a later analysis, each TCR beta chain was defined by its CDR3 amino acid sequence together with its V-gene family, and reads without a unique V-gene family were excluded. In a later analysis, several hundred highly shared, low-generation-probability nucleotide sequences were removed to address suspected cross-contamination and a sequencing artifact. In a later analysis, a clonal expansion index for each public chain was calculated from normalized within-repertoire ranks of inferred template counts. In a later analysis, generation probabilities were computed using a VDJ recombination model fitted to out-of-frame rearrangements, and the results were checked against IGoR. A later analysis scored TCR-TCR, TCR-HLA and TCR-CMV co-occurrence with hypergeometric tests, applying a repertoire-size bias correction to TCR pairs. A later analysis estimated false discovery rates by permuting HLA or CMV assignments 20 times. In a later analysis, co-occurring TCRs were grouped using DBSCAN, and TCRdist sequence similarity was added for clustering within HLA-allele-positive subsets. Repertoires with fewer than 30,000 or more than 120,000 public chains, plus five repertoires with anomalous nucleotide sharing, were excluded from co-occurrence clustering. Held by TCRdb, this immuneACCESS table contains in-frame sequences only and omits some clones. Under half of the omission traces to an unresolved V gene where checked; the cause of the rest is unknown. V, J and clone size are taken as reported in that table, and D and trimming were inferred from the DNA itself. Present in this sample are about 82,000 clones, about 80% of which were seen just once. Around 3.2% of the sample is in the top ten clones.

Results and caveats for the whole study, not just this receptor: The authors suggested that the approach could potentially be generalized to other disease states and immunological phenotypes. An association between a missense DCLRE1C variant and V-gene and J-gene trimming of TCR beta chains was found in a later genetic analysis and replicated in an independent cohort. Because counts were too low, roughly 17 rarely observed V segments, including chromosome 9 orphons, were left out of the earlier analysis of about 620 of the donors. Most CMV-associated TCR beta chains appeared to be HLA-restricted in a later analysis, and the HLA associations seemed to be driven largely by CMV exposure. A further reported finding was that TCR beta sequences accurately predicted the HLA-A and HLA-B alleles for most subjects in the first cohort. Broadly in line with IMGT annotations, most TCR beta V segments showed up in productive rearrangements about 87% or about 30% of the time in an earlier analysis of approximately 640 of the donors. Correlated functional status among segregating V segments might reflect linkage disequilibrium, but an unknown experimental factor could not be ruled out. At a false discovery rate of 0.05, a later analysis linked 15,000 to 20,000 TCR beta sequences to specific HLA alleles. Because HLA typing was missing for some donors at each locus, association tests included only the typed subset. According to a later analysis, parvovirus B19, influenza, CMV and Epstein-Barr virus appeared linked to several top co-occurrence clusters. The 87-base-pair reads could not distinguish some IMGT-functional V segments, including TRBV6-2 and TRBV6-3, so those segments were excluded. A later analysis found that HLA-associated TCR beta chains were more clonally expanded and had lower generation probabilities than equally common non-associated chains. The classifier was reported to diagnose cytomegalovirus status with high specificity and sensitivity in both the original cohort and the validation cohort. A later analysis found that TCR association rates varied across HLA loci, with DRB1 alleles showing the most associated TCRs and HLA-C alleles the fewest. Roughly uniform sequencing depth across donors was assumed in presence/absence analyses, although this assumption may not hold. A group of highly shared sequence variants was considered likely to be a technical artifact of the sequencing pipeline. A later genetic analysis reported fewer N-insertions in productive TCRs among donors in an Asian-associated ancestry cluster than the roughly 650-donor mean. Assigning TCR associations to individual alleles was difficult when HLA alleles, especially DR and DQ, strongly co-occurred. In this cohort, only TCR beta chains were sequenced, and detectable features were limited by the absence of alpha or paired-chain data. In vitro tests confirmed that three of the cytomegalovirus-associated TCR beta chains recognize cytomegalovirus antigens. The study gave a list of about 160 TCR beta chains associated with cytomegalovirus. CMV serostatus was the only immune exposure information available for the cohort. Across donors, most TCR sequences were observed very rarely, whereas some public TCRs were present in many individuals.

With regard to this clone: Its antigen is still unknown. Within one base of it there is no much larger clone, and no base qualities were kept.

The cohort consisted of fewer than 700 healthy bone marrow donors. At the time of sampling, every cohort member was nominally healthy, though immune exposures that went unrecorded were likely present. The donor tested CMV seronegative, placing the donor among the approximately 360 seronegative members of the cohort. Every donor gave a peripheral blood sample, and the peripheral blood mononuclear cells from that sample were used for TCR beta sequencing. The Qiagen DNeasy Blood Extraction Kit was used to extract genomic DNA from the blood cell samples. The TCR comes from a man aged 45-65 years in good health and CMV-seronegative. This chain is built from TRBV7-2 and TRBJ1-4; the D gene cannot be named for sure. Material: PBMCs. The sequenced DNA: TGTGCCAGCAGCTTAGAGCCGAATGAAAAACTGTTTTTT. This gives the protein CASSLEPNEKLFF.